The 23 T cell receptor beta chains given below trace back to one sample, sequenced in a study of T cell changes during pregnancy in multiple sclerosis. Sequencing used immunoSEQ multiplex PCR; TCRdb keeps in-frame clones, though not all of them. The table lists 55,000 to 70,000 clones, just over 90% of them singletons. Sample: peripheral blood, taken in the first trimester of pregnancy. The receptor source for this set is a female donor in good health, enrolled as a control in a pregnancy study.

CDR3 protein: CASSLGTGLDQPQHF. Written as DNA, the CDR3 is TGCGCCAGCAGCCTGGGGACAGGTCTTGATCAGCCCCAGCATTTT. V gene TRBV4-1 combines with J gene TRBJ1-5, with 8 bases fitting TRBD1. Germline V gives CDR1 MGHRA, CDR2 YSYEKL. The junction had 7 bases not matched to a gene; V was cut back by 4 bases and J by 5 bases. The length of the CDR3 is 15 residues.

The chain carries TRBV7-9 and TRBJ2-7; 8 bases are a match to TRBD2. CDR1 is SEHNR, CDR2 FQNEAQ, per germline (reference sequence). The CDR3 loop spans 15 amino acids. The junction had 9 bases not matched to a gene; V was cut back by 5 bases and J by 3 bases. This CDR3 reads CASSAPGLGSYEQYF. For the CDR3, the DNA is TGTGCCAGCAGCGCCCCGGGACTAGGGAGCTACGAGCAGTACTTC.

The chain combines TRBV27 with TRBJ1-4; 9 bases are a match to TRBD1. Per germline, CDR1 MNHEY and CDR2 SMNVEV (reference sequence). V lost 1 base and J lost 0; bases outside the gene matches: 12. The CDR3 spans 20 residues. The CDR3: CASSLFFVTGGLATNEKLFF. The CDR3 nucleotides read TGTGCCAGCAGTTTATTCTTCGTGACAGGGGGGCTTGCAACTAATGAAAAACTGTTTTTT.

The V and J genes are TRBV27 and TRBJ2-7, with TRBD1 matching over 11 bases. The V segment lost 8 bases and the J segment 4 bases; nucleotides outside the gene matches: 1. The CDR3 is made up of 12 amino acids. Germline CDR1 MNHEY, CDR2 SMNVEV (reference sequence). The CDR3 reads CASGDRGYEQYF. Here the CDR3 DNA reads TGTGCCAGCGGGGACAGGGGGTACGAGCAGTACTTC.

The gene calls are TRBV7-8 and TRBJ2-1, with 7 bases fitting TRBD2. This CDR3 has 17 amino acids. V dropped 6 bases and J dropped 8; count of bases not matched to a gene: 19. Germline values: CDR1 SGHVS, CDR2 FQNEAQ. CDR3 amino acids: CASSLPHGLVGRDEQFF. CDR3 nucleotide sequence: TGTGCCAGCAGTCTTCCCCATGGACTAGTGGGTAGGGATGAGCAGTTCTTC.

This clone was recorded once. The chain links TRBV5-1 to TRBJ2-2; tentative D call: TRBD1 (6 bases). The germline V and J ends were trimmed by 0 bases and 5 bases, with 11 bases remaining between them. The CDR3 runs to 15 residues. Germline lookup yields CDR1 SGHRS and CDR2 YFSETQ. The CDR3 is CASSLGGGVTGELFF. Written as DNA, the CDR3 is TGCGCCAGCAGCTTGGGAGGGGGAGTGACCGGGGAGCTGTTTTTT.

The chain recombines TRBV9 with TRBJ2-5; possibly TRBD2 for D (5 bases). CDR1 is SGDLS and CDR2 is YYNGEE in the germline V gene. V lost 0 bases to trimming and J lost 8 bases, with 17 bases between them. The CDR3 is 15 amino acids. This CDR3 reads CASSVVASGLATQYF. The CDR3 DNA reads TGTGCCAGCAGCGTAGTGGCTTCGGGGTTGGCAACCCAGTACTTC.

The chain combines TRBV9 with TRBJ2-2, with a possible D match to TRBD1 (6 bases). The CDR3 sequence is 16 residues long. V lost 4 bases and J lost 1, with 14 bases in between. CDR1 SGDLS and CDR2 YYNGEE come from the germline V gene. CDR3 protein: CASSLTAQGNTGELFF. The CDR3 DNA is TGTGCCAGCAGCCTAACAGCACAGGGGAACACCGGGGAGCTGTTTTTT.

The V and J genes are TRBV5-6 and TRBJ2-3, with D possibly TRBD2 on 6 matching bases. Germline V gene lookup returns CDR1 SGHDT and CDR2 YYEEEE. Trimming took off 3 bases at V and 3 bases at J, with 14 bases between the two ends. The CDR3 is made up of 15 amino acids. The CDR3 reads CASSWDGSGTDTQYF. CDR3 nucleotide sequence: TGTGCCAGCAGCTGGGACGGGAGTGGTACAGATACGCAGTATTTT.

J is TRBJ2-3 and V is TRBV5-4; 12 nucleotides agree with TRBD2. The length of the CDR3 is 15 residues. CDR1 is SGHNT, CDR2 YYREEE, per germline (reference sequence). The V gene end was trimmed by 1 base and the J gene end by 6 bases; junction bases not matched to a gene: 3. The CDR3 bases are TGTGCCAGCAGCTTGAAGACTAGCGGGAGTGATACGCAGTATTTT. It translates to CASSLKTSGSDTQYF.

This clone is a singleton in its sample. The V call is TRBV19, the J call TRBJ2-1; 7 nucleotides match TRBD1. Germline values: CDR1 LNHDA, CDR2 SQIVND (reference sequence). The CDR3 covers 16 residues. Trimming removed 6 bases from V and 0 bases from J; junction bases left unmatched: 8. The CDR3 coding sequence is TGTGCCAGTAGCCCATCGGGACAGAGCTCCTACAATGAGCAGTTCTTC. Translated: CASSPSGQSSYNEQFF. Complete variable domain (other parts from reference TRBV19 and TRBJ2-1): DGGITQSPKYLFRKEGQNVTLSCEQNLNHDAMYWYRQDPGQGLRLIYYSQIVNDFQKGDIAEGYSVSREKKESFPLTVTSAQKNPTAFYLCASSPSGQSSYNEQFFGPGTRLTVL.

This clone was recorded a few times. Here the CDR3 DNA reads TGTGCCAGCAGCTACTCTGGGACAAGGGGGACTGAAGCTTTCTTT. This translates into CASSYSGTRGTEAFF. The V call is TRBV14, the J call TRBJ1-1, with D maybe TRBD1 (6 bases). CDR3 length equals 15 residues. The ends were cut back, 5 bases at V and 5 bases at J, with 18 bases in the middle. Germline V gene lookup returns CDR1 SGHDN and CDR2 FVKESK.

V is TRBV7-9 and J is TRBJ2-1, with TRBD1 matching 8 bases. From germline, CDR1 is SEHNR and CDR2 FQNEAQ (reference sequence). J lost 14 bases, V lost 7 bases, and 10 bases had no gene match. The CDR3 sequence is 12 residues long. CDR3 DNA sequence: TGTGCCAGCACCGGGGCCACAGGGGGAAAGTTCTTC. Translated, it gives CASTGATGGKFF.

The gene calls are TRBV18 and TRBJ1-6; the D gene is possibly TRBD1 (6 bases). CDR3 length: 16 amino acids. Deletions cut 3 bases from V and 7 bases from J, with 16 bases between. The V gene's germline CDR1 is KGHSH and CDR2 LQKENI. CDR3 sequence (DNA): TGTGCCAGCTCACCTATCCCGGGACACTTAAATTCACCCCTCCACTTT. This translates into CASSPIPGHLNSPLHF.

This rearrangement joins TRBV2 to TRBJ2-5; a weak D match, TRBD2 (6 bases). V lost 4 bases and J 1 base, leaving 10 bases between the germline ends. There are 14 residues in the CDR3. Germline V lookup: CDR1 SNHLY, CDR2 FYNNEI. The DNA for the CDR3 is TGTGCCAGCAGTGGACTAGACCCCCAAGAGACCCAGTACTTC. Protein sequence: CASSGLDPQETQYF.

The gene calls are TRBV28 and TRBJ1-2; D might be TRBD1 (5 bases). V was clipped by 5 bases and J by 2 bases, with 15 bases between them. The CDR3 totals 15 residues. Germline assignment: CDR1 MDHEN and CDR2 SYDVKM. The CDR3 region is CASSKPETENYGYTF. CDR3 coding DNA: TGTGCCAGCAGTAAACCTGAGACAGAAAACTATGGCTACACCTTC.

This chain joins TRBV7-8 and TRBJ1-1; D is undetermined. The CDR3 totals 13 residues. From germline, CDR1 is SGHVS and CDR2 FQNEAQ. With 1 base removed from V and 11 bases from J, the gap between germline ends came to 14 bases. CDR3 sequence reads: CASSLDHSGGAFF. The CDR3 nucleotides are TGTGCCAGCAGCTTAGATCATTCAGGTGGTGCTTTCTTT.

CDR3 loop: CASRPGTGYGYTF. CDR3 coding DNA: TGTGCCAGCAGACCCGGGACAGGGTATGGCTACACCTTC. The rearrangement joins TRBV6-6 to TRBJ1-2; TRBD1 matches at 9 bases. The ends lost 6 bases at V and 5 bases at J; junction bases unmatched: 4. The V gene's germline CDR1 is MNHNY and CDR2 SVGAGI (reference sequence). The CDR3 is 13 amino acids.

The V call is TRBV19, the J call TRBJ1-5; TRBD1 aligns across 9 bases. The ends lost 5 bases at V and 6 bases at J; junction bases unmatched: 8. The CDR3 extends over 15 amino acids. Germline V gene data show CDR1 as LNHDA and CDR2 as SQIVND (reference sequence). The CDR3 DNA follows: TGTGCCAGTAGTCCTAGGACAGGGGATTCTCAGCCCCAGCATTTT. Translating gives CASSPRTGDSQPQHF.

The rearrangement joins TRBV2 to TRBJ1-4, with 7 bases matching TRBD1. Germline V CDR1 and CDR2: SNHLY, FYNNEI. The trim removed 4 bases at V and 4 bases at J, leaving 0 bases unmatched. The CDR3 totals 13 residues. CDR3 protein: CASSGDSNEKLFF. The CDR3 DNA is TGTGCCAGCAGTGGGGACAGTAATGAAAAACTGTTTTTT.

The CDR3 loop is CASSLVERGEQFF. CDR3 nucleotide sequence: TGCGCCAGCAGCTTGGTGGAGAGAGGTGAGCAGTTCTTC. The chain is built from TRBV5-1 and TRBJ2-1; D remains unclear. Germline V gives CDR1 SGHRS, CDR2 YFSETQ. The CDR3 contains 13 residues. The V and J ends lost 0 bases and 9 bases respectively, with 10 bases between them.

This sequence joins TRBV7-9 and TRBJ2-1; 9 bases match TRBD1. This CDR3 region has 12 residues. J was trimmed by 15 bases and V by 1 base; bases with no gene match: 4. The V gene's germline CDR1 is SEHNR and CDR2 FQNEAQ (reference sequence). Here the CDR3 reads CASSLGGQGPFF. CDR3 DNA: TGTGCCAGCAGCTTAGGGGGACAGGGCCCGTTCTTC.

The chain has TRBV10-2 and TRBJ2-7, with 11 bases matching TRBD2. Germline CDR1 reads WSHSY; CDR2 reads SAAADI. Trimming removed 8 bases from V and 4 bases from J; junction bases left unmatched: 4. This CDR3 spans 13 amino acids. This CDR3 reads CASGTSGWYEQYF. The CDR3 nucleotides read TGCGCCAGCGGGACTAGCGGATGGTACGAGCAGTACTTC.